A selection of T cell receptor beta chains follows, all from one sample in a study of low-dose radiotherapy and immunotherapy resistance in tumors. Each CDR3 protein gets one entry after TCRdb re-called the reads with MiXCR. This table has about 91,000 distinct CDR3 sequences, under 25% appearing once. The sample in question was PBMCs, obtained after low-dose radiotherapy plus immunotherapy. Receptors were obtained from a female donor with ovarian cancer. CDR3s include the opening cysteine and the closing phenylalanine or tryptophan.

j_call: TRBJ2-5
v_call: TRBV7-2
cdr3_aa: CASSLRGRGGGETQYF

j_call: TRBJ1-3
v_call: TRBV12-3/TRBV12-4
cdr3_aa: CASKIGRSGDTIYF

j_call: TRBJ2-7
v_call: TRBV20-1
cdr3_aa: CSAHNRDYSYEQYF

j_call: TRBJ1-4
v_call: TRBV24-1
cdr3_aa: CATSDPGQIKQGNNEKLFF

j_call: TRBJ1-2
v_call: TRBV4-1
cdr3_aa: CASSHLTGGFEGYTF

j_call: TRBJ2-1
v_call: TRBV12-3/TRBV12-4
cdr3_aa: CASSPKGLGIWDNEQFF

j_call: TRBJ2-1
v_call: TRBV2
cdr3_aa: CASRSGGSGRAGYNEQFF

j_call: TRBJ2-6
v_call: TRBV28
cdr3_aa: CASSSTGTHAFGANVLTF

j_call: TRBJ1-2
v_call: TRBV2
cdr3_aa: CASNSLQGYGYTF

j_call: TRBJ2-7
v_call: TRBV7-9
cdr3_aa: CASSETGTEQYF

j_call: TRBJ1-1
v_call: TRBV2
cdr3_aa: CASSEPEGDRAYLNTEAFF

j_call: TRBJ2-4
v_call: TRBV20-1
cdr3_aa: CSAGVGKNIQYF

j_call: TRBJ2-1
v_call: TRBV20-1
cdr3_aa: CSARNPGSSGFVYNEQFF

j_call: TRBJ1-1
v_call: TRBV27
cdr3_aa: CASSSLPGQSTEAFF

j_call: TRBJ2-2
v_call: TRBV6-1
cdr3_aa: CASSERTGEGIELFF

j_call: TRBJ2-1
v_call: TRBV9
cdr3_aa: CASSVKTGGAYNEQFF

j_call: TRBJ1-1
v_call: TRBV6-1
cdr3_aa: CASSDGGRYTEAFF

j_call: TRBJ2-3
v_call: TRBV7-9
cdr3_aa: CASSLGQADTQYF

j_call: TRBJ2-5
v_call: TRBV7-2
cdr3_aa: CASSRQVQETQYF

j_call: TRBJ2-7
v_call: TRBV19
cdr3_aa: CASSIGSSQGLYEQYF

j_call: TRBJ2-1
v_call: TRBV11-3
cdr3_aa: CASSPRLAGNYNEQFF

j_call: TRBJ2-7
v_call: TRBV28
cdr3_aa: CASSAPRGTSYEQYF

j_call: TRBJ2-5
v_call: TRBV13
cdr3_aa: CASSSRGTSGGETQYF

j_call: TRBJ1-2
v_call: TRBV7-2
cdr3_aa: CASSLKGGIGYTF

j_call: TRBJ2-1
v_call: TRBV27
cdr3_aa: CASRKEGGPGYEQFF

j_call: TRBJ1-2
v_call: TRBV21-1
cdr3_aa: CASSPPTGGSYGYTF

j_call: TRBJ2-3
v_call: TRBV19
cdr3_aa: CASSARDRGVGDTQYF

j_call: TRBJ2-7
v_call: TRBV5-6
cdr3_aa: CASSFRDPYEQYF

j_call: TRBJ1-2
v_call: TRBV4-3
cdr3_aa: CASSQRGTNYGYTF

j_call: TRBJ1-6
v_call: TRBV6-2/TRBV6-3
cdr3_aa: CASRTTDSRNSPLHF

j_call: TRBJ2-7
v_call: TRBV28
cdr3_aa: CASSFGDRVNEQYF

j_call: TRBJ2-2
v_call: TRBV30
cdr3_aa: CAWSPTRELFF

j_call: TRBJ2-1
v_call: TRBV5-1
cdr3_aa: CASSFLRGGRDEQFF

j_call: TRBJ2-1
v_call: TRBV19
cdr3_aa: CASSIGVVSGKNEQFF

j_call: TRBJ2-1
v_call: TRBV4-3
cdr3_aa: CASSQVSGTSGRNEQFF

j_call: TRBJ2-7
v_call: TRBV6-2/TRBV6-3
cdr3_aa: CASRTVERGPYEQYF

j_call: TRBJ2-7
v_call: TRBV7-9
cdr3_aa: CASSFTMYEQYF

j_call: TRBJ1-1
v_call: TRBV18
cdr3_aa: CASSPPGTGGLTEAFF

j_call: TRBJ1-1
v_call: TRBV30
cdr3_aa: CAWRANTEAFF

j_call: TRBJ1-5
v_call: TRBV7-2
cdr3_aa: CASSRQGDQPQHF

j_call: TRBJ1-1
v_call: TRBV6-5
cdr3_aa: CASSYRSSRYTEAFF

j_call: TRBJ2-7
v_call: TRBV13
cdr3_aa: CASSGTSGKYEQYF

j_call: TRBJ1-2
v_call: TRBV28
cdr3_aa: CASSLGVFVYGYTF

j_call: TRBJ1-5
v_call: TRBV6-2/TRBV6-3
cdr3_aa: CASSENRVNQPQHF

j_call: TRBJ2-5
v_call: TRBV27
cdr3_aa: CASNKQGAPGETQYF